Presented here are 3 T cell receptor beta chains from one specimen sequenced in a study of CD8+CD57+ T cells in acquired aplastic anemia. Profiling of TCR beta VDJ combinations and CDR3 sequences used genomic DNA as template. In TCRdb, the reads were re-called with MiXCR into one record per CDR3 protein. The sample consists of about 470,000 distinct CDR3 sequences, more than 25% of them appearing once. The authors sequenced patients whose flow cytometry had shown CD8+CD57+ cell expansion. Sequenced input: sorted CD4+, CD8+, or CD8+CD57+ T cells (not recorded which) from PBMCs. The receptor set was obtained from a human donor with aplastic anemia.

This clonotype was picked up a small number of times. The genes are TRBV10-3 and TRBJ2-1; either TRBD1 or TRBD2 may supply D (5 bases each). CDR1 is ENHRY, CDR2 SYGVKD, per germline. Deletions cut 6 bases from V and 7 bases from J, with 10 bases between. This CDR3 has 12 amino acids. The CDR3, as DNA: TGTGCCATCAGGGGGACGCCGAATGAGCAGTTCTTC. It codes for CAIRGTPNEQFF.

The chain couples TRBV19 to TRBJ1-5; D not certain. The CDR3 extends over 17 amino acids. Per the germline V gene, CDR1 is LNHDA and CDR2 is SQIVND (reference sequence). V dropped 9 bases and J dropped 6 bases, with 27 bases sitting between them. CDR3 protein: CASSQERWGAPAQPQHF. CDR3 bases: TGTGCCAGCAGCCAGGAACGATGGGGTGCCCCCGCTCAGCCCCAGCATTTT.

Worth noting for this clonotype: A read error is possible here, since a much larger clone lies one base away. Because the CDR3's place on the DNA is in doubt, the DNA is left out and the CDR3 is given as listed by TCRdb. The CDR3 spells CATQQAGTGANYGCTF. V and J are TRBV12-3 or TRBV12-4 and TRBJ1-2. The CDR3 adds up to 16 amino acids, both ends counted.